Given below is one TCR beta chain in context. The trim removed 2 bases at V and 0 bases at J, leaving 2 bases unmatched. CDR1 and CDR2 from the germline V gene are GTSNPN and SVGIG (reference sequence). The CDR3 consists of 14 residues. The sample originates from a study of blood T cell repertoires in COVID-19. For the study at large: Acute and convalescent COVID-19 samples came from the United States, Italy and Spain. T cells, B-cell-depleted T cells, or PBMCs provided the cDNA or gDNA that served as material.

Per the original methods: Reference gene primer amplification in the assay estimated nucleated cell counts. Some clones are missing from TCRdb's copy, which holds only in-frame ones; the method was immunoSEQ multiplex PCR. For V, J and clone size, that table is used; D and trimming come from the DNA. Altogether some 35,000 clones are present, 88% being singletons, with the ten largest covering around 15%. The sequence came from a man aged 55 to 70 with active COVID-19. Sequenced input: peripheral blood. The chain uses TRBV30 and TRBJ1-1, with 8 bases aligning to TRBD1. The CDR3 protein is CAWSLGQVNTEAFF. The CDR3, as DNA: TGTGCCTGGAGTTTGGGACAGGTGAACACTGAAGCTTTCTTT.